This T cell receptor (beta chain) was identified in a study of radiation and T cells in renal cell carcinoma (dated by TCRdb to 2020 to 2022). Regarding the study in general: Samples were obtained from a clinical trial, in which 15 Gy stereotactic body radiation therapy was delivered to primary renal cell carcinomas and nephrectomy was performed 4 weeks later. TCR beta sequencing covered 50 to 55 samples in total, comprising some 26 tumors and roughly 27 peripheral blood samples. A total of 3.5 million to 4.5 million unique CDR3 nucleotide sequences, encoding 2.7 million or so unique CDR3 amino acid sequences, were found across all 50 or so samples.

Including cysteine and phenylalanine, the CDR3 has 12 amino acids. Just the 36-base CDR3 DNA is kept, in frame starting at base 1. The V end gives up 8 bases and the J end 6 bases, leaving 3 bases in the junction not matched to a gene. CDR1 and CDR2 are read off the germline V gene as MNHNS and SASEGT. The time point label, as the study defines it: blood 2 weeks post-SBRT. The treatment or condition label of this sample denotes: 15 Gy SBRT to primary tumor, nephrectomy 4 weeks later. To follow tumor-enriched clonotypes, peripheral blood was collected serially from radiation-treated patients at baseline and again at 2 weeks and 4 weeks after SBRT. Every patient's renal cell carcinoma showed clear cell pathology. The QIAamp DNA Blood Mini Kit (Qiagen) was used to prepare genomic DNA for TCR sequencing. Only samples passing all quality control checks were included in the analyses. Regarding this clone: What this receptor recognizes is not known. Base qualities were left out, and no much larger clone turns up one base away.

Following the manufacturer's recommendations, the immunoSEQ kit was used to generate TCR beta libraries from genomic DNA. Library preparation used a first multiplex PCR with proprietary primers, then a second PCR adding unique barcodes, with bead cleanups after each round. A kit-provided positive control reaction and a negative control reaction were included in every sample batch. The final libraries were assessed on an Agilent 4200 TapeStation D1000 ScreenTape, pooled by volume, and quantified by qPCR. Sequencing ran on an Illumina NextSeq500 with a MidOutput 150-cycle cartridge, using 156 Read1 and 15 Index1 cycles with kit custom primers. The pooled library was loaded at 1.0 pM, and about 20% PhiX control was spiked in. The authors processed their data as follows. Vendor-processed data were analyzed in R, and a clonotype was defined as all T cells sharing the same CDR3 nucleotide sequence. In the clone abundance analyses, frequencies were normalized to the 10,000 most abundant clones in each sample. Before analysis, public T cell clones were removed, and these numbered fewer than six per sample on average. An abundance difference of at least 32-fold between compartments was the criterion for calling clonotypes tumor-enriched or baseline blood-enriched. A beta-binomial differential abundance model was used to identify clonotypes that expanded or contracted between blood time points. Tumor-blood repertoire similarity was measured with the Baroni-Urbani and Buser coefficient, and groups were compared using two-tailed Wilcoxon tests in R. TCRdb carries this immuneACCESS record with in-frame sequences only. Its versions omit some clonotypes, under half of them owing to an unresolved V gene in the studies checked, with the rest unexplained. V, J and clone size are those of that table, while D and trimming were read from the DNA. The table for this sample lists about 120,000 clones; around 85% of them were counted only once. The biggest ten clones account for roughly 5.9% of the sample.

General findings and caveats noted by the study authors: Top tumor clonotypes rose in blood from baseline to 2 weeks post-radiation, then contracted by 4 weeks, suggesting transient expansion of tumor-resident clones. Because the trial had a single-armed design, the trial could not examine how radiation dose or scheduling affected the TCR repertoire. Changes in the blood repertoire were not tracked past 4 weeks after treatment. Because pretreatment tumor biopsies were not available, the study could not determine whether clonotypes were already present within the tumor at baseline.

This TCR came from a man aged 50 to 60 with renal cell carcinoma. The sequencing used blood, collected from a patient whose treatment included radiotherapy and nephrectomy. The rearranged segments are TRBV6-1 and TRBJ2-3; 9 bases in the middle match TRBD1. The DNA reads TGTGCCAGCCTGACAGGGGGTGATACGCAGTATTTT. The translation is CASLTGGDTQYF.